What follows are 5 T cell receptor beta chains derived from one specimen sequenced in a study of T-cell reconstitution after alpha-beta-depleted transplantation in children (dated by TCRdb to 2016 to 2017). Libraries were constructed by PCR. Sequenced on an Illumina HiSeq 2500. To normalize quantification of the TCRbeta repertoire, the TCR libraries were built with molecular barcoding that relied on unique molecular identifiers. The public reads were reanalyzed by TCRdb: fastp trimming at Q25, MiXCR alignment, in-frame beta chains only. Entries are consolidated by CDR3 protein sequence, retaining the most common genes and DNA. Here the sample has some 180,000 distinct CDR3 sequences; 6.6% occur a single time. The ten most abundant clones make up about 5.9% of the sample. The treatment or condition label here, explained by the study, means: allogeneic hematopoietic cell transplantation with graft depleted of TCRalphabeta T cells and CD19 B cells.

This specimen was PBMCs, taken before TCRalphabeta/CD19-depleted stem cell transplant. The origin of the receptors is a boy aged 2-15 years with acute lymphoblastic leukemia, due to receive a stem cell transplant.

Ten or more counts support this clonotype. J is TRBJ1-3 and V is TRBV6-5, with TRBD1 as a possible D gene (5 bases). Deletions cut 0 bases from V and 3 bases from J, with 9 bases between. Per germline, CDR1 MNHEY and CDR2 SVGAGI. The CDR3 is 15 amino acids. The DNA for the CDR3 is TGTGCCAGCAGTTACTCCCCGGGACTTGGAAACACCATATATTTT. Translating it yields CASSYSPGLGNTIYF.

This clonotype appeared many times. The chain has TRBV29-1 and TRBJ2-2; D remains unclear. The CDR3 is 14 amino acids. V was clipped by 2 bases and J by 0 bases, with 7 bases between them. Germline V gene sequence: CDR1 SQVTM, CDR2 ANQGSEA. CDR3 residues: CSVELRANTGELFF. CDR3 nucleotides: TGCAGCGTTGAACTACGCGCGAACACCGGGGAGCTGTTTTTT.

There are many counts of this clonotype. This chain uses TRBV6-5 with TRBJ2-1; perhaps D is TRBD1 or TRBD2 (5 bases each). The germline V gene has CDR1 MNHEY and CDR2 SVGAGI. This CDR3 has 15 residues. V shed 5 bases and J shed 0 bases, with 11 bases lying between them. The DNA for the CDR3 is TGTGCCAGCAGTAGGCCGGGACCCTCCTACAATGAGCAGTTCTTC. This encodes CASSRPGPSYNEQFF.

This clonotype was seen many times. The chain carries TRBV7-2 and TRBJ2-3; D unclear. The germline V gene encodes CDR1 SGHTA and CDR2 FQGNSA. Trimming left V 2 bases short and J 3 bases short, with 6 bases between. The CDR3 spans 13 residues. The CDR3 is CASSLIWTDTQYF. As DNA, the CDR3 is TGTGCCAGCAGCTTAATATGGACAGATACGCAGTATTTT.

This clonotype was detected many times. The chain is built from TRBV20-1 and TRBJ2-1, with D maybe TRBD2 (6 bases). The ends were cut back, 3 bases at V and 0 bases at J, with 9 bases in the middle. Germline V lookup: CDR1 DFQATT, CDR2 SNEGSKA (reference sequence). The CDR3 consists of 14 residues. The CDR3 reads CSASRGSSYNEQFF. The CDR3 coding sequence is TGCAGTGCTAGCCGGGGGAGCTCCTACAATGAGCAGTTCTTC.